The T cell receptor (beta chain) described here comes from a study of T cell repertoires in cytomegalovirus infection. The CDR3 spans 16 residues. With V trimmed by 3 bases and J by 7 bases, 11 bases remained unmatched. For this clonotype: Its target is unknown.

TCRdb re-derived calls from the reads in MiXCR, one entry per CDR3 protein. This table has about 570,000 distinct CDR3 sequences, just under 40% appearing once. The source material was cultured PBMCs, sampled from culture after CMV antigen stimulation. The TCR comes from a human donor in good health (CMV status not recorded). Some clones in this sample may be carry-over from other donors' samples. J is TRBJ2-1 and V is TRBV12-3 or TRBV12-4, with 8 bases aligning to TRBD2. DNA of the CDR3: TGTGCCAGCAGTTTTTTTAGAACTAGCGGAGCGAATGAGCAGTTCTTC. This encodes CASSFFRTSGANEQFF.